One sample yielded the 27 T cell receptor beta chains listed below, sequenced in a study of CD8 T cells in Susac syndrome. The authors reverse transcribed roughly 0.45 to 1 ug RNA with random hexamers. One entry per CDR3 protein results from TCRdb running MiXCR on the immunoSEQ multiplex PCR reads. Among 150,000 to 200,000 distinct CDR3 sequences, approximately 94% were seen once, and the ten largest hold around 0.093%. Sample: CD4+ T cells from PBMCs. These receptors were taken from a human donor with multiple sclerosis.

CDR3 in DNA: TGTGCCAGCAGTTTCCGGGTGGCAGATACGCAGTATTTT. This translates into CASSFRVADTQYF. J is TRBJ2-3 and V is TRBV27; D unresolved. The CDR3 length is 13 residues. Per germline, CDR1 MNHEY and CDR2 SMNVEV (reference sequence). Trimming removed 3 bases from V and 4 bases from J, with 8 bases in between.

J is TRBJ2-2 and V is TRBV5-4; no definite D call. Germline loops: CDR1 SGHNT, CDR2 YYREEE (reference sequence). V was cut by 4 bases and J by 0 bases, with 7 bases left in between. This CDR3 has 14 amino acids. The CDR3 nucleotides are TGTGCCAGCAGCGTGGCCGCGAACACCGGGGAGCTGTTTTTT. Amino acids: CASSVAANTGELFF.

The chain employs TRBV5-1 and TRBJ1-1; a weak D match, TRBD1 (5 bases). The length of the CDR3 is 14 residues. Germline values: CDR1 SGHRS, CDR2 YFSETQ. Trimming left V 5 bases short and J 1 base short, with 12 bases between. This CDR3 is CASSPVGTNTEAFF. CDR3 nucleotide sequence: TGCGCCAGCAGTCCTGTTGGGACGAACACTGAAGCTTTCTTT. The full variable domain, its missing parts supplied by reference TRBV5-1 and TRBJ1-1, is KAGVTQTPRYLIKTRGQQVTLSCSPISGHRSVSWYQQTPGQGLQFLFEYFSETQRNKGNFPGRFSGRQFSNSRSEMNVSTLELGDSALYLCASSPVGTNTEAFFGQGTRLTVV.

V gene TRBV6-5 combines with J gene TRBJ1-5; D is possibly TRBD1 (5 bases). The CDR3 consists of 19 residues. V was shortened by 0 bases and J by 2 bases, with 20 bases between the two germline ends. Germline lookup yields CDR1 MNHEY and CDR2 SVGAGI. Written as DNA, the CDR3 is TGTGCCAGCAGTTACTCGACCGGGACCCTGATTTATGGCAATCAGCCCCAGCATTTT. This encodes CASSYSTGTLIYGNQPQHF.

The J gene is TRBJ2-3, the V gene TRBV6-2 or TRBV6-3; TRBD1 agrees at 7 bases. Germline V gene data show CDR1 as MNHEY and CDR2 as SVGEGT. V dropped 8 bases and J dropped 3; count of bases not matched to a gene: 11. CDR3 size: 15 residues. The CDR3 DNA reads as TGTGCCAGCGCGCCCCGGACAGGCTCAACAGATACGCAGTATTTT. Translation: CASAPRTGSTDTQYF.

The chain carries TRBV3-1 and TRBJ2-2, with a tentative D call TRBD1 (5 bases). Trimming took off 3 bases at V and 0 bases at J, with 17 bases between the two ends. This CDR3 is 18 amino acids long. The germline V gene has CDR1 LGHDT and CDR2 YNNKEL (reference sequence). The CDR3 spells CASSHQPQGAANTGELFF. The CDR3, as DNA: TGTGCCAGCAGCCATCAGCCTCAGGGCGCCGCGAACACCGGGGAGCTGTTTTTT.

The CDR3 coding sequence is TGTGCCAGCAGTTACTCGCGGGGGAGCGGGCAGCCCCAGCATTTT. Translation: CASSYSRGSGQPQHF. The chain links TRBV6-5 to TRBJ1-5; a weak D match, TRBD1 (5 bases). The V gene's germline CDR1 is MNHEY and CDR2 SVGAGI. The CDR3 loop spans 15 amino acids. The V end was cut by 0 bases, the J end by 7 bases, with 13 bases between.

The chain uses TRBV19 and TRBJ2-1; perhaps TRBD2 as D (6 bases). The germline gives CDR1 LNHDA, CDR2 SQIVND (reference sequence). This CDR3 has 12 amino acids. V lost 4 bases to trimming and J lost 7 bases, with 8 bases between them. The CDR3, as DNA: TGTGCCAGTAGTACGACTAGTAATGAGCAGTTCTTC. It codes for CASSTTSNEQFF.

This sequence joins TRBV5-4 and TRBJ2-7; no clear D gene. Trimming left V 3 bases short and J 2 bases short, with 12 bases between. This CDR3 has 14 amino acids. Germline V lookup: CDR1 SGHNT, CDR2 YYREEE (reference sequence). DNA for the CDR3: TGTGCCAGCAGCTCCCGGGCCAGCGCCTACGAGCAGTACTTC. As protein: CASSSRASAYEQYF.

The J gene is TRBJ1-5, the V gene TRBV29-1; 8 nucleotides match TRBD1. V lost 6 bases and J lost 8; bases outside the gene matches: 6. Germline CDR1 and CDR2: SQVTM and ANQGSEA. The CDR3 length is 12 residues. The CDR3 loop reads CSVGQGGEPQHF. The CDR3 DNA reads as TGCAGCGTCGGACAGGGAGGGGAGCCCCAGCATTTT.

CDR3 loop: CSAHRGKNSPLHF. CDR3 nucleotide sequence: TGCAGTGCCCACAGGGGCAAGAATTCACCCCTCCACTTT. This chain connects TRBV20-1 to TRBJ1-6; 7 bases map to TRBD1. Germline V CDR1 and CDR2: DFQATT, SNEGSKA (reference sequence). The CDR3 contains 13 residues. V dropped 6 bases and J dropped 7; count of bases not matched to a gene: 6.

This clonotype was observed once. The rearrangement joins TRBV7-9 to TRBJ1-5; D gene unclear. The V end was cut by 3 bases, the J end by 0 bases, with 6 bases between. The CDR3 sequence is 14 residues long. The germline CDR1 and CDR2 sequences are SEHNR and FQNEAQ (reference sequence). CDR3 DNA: TGTGCCAGCAGCTTTGGGTTTAGCAATCAGCCCCAGCATTTT. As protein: CASSFGFSNQPQHF.

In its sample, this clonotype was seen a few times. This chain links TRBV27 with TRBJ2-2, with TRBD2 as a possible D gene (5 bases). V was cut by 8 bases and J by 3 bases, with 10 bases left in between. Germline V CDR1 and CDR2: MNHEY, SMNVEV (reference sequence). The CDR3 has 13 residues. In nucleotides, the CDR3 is TGTGCCAGCCGACCGGACTACACCGGGGAGCTGTTTTTT. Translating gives CASRPDYTGELFF.

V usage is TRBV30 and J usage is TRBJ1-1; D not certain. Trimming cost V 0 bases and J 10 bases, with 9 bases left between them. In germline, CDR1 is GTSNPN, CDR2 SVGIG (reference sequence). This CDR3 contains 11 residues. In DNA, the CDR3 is TGTGCCTGGAGTGTTTCCCAGCGAGCTTTCTTT. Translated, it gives CAWSVSQRAFF.

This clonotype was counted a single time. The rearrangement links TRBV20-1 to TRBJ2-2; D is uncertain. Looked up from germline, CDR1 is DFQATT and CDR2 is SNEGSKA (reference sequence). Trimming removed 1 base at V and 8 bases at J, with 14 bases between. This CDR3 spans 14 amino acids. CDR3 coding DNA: TGCAGTGCTAGAGTCCACACCTCTGTTGGGGAGCTGTTTTTT. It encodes CSARVHTSVGELFF.

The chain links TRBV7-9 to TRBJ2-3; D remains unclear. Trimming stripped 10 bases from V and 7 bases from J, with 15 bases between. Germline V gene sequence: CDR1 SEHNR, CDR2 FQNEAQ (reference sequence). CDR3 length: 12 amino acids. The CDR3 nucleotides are TGTGCCAATGGCCTCCCTGGTTATACGCAGTATTTT. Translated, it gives CANGLPGYTQYF.

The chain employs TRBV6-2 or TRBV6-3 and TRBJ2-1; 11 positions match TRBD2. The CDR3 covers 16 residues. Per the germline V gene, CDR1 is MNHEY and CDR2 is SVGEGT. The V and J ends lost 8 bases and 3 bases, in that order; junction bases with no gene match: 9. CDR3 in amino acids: CASGGLAGGLYNEQFF. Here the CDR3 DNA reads TGTGCCAGCGGGGGGCTAGCGGGAGGCCTCTACAATGAGCAGTTCTTC.

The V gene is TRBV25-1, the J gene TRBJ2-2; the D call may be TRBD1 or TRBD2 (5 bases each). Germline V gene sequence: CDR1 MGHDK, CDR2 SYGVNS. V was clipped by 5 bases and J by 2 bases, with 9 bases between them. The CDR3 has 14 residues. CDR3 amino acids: CASSRGVNTGELFF. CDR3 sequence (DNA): TGTGCCAGCAGTCGAGGGGTTAACACCGGGGAGCTGTTTTTT. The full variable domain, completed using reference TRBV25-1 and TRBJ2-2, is EADIYQTPRYLVIGTGKKITLECSQTMGHDKMYWYQQDPGMELHLIHYSYGVNSTEKGDLSSESTVSRIRTEHFPLTLESARPSHTSQYLCASSRGVNTGELFFGEGSRLTVL.

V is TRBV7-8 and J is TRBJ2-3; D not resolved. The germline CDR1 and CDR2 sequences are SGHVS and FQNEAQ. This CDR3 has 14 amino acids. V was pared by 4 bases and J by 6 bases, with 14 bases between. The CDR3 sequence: CASSYAETTDTQYF. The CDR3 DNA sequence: TGTGCCAGCAGCTACGCGGAGACAACGGATACGCAGTATTTT.

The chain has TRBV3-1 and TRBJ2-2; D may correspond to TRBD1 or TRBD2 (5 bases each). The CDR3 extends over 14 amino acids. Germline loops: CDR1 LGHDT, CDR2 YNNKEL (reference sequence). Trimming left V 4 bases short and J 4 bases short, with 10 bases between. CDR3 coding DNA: TGTGCCAGCAGCCTCAGGGCGGGCACCGGGGAGCTGTTTTTT. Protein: CASSLRAGTGELFF.

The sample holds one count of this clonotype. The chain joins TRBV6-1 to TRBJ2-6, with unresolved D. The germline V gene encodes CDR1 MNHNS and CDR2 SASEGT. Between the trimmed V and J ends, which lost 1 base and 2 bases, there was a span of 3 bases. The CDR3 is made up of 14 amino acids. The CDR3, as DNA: TGTGCCAGCAGTGAAGGGGCTGGGGCCAACGTCCTGACTTTC. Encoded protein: CASSEGAGANVLTF.

The CDR3 DNA sequence: TGCAGCACTGGAGGCGGCCCCTACGAGCAGTACTTC. Translating it yields CSTGGGPYEQYF. V is TRBV29-1 and J is TRBJ2-7; D is possibly TRBD2 (5 bases). This CDR3 is built from 12 residues. V was pared by 8 bases and J by 2 bases, with 13 bases between. In germline, CDR1 is SQVTM, CDR2 ANQGSEA.

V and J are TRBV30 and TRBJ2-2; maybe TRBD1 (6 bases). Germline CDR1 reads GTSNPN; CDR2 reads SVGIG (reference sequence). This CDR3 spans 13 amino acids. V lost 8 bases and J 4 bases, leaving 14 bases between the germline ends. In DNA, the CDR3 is TGTGCCAAGGACAGCCAGGGCACCGGGGAGCTGTTTTTT. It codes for CAKDSQGTGELFF.

The CDR3 nucleotides read TGTGCCAGCAGTCCCTGGGACTTAAACATTCAGTACTTC. Protein: CASSPWDLNIQYF. This chain joins TRBV28 and TRBJ2-4, with D perhaps TRBD2 (6 bases). CDR3 length: 13 residues. In germline, CDR1 is MDHEN, CDR2 SYDVKM. V lost 5 bases to trimming and J lost 6 bases, with 11 bases between them.

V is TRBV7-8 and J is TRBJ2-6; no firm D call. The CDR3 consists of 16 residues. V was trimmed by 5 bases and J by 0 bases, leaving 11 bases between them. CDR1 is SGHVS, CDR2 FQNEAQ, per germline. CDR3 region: CASSVRTDSGANVLTF. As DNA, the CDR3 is TGTGCCAGCAGCGTAAGGACGGACTCTGGGGCCAACGTCCTGACTTTC. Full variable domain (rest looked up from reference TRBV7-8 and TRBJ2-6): GAGVSQSPRYKVAKRGQDVALRCDPISGHVSLFWYQQALGQGPEFLTYFQNEAQLDKSGLPSDRFFAERPEGSVSTLKIQRTQQEDSAVYLCASSVRTDSGANVLTFGAGSRLTVL.

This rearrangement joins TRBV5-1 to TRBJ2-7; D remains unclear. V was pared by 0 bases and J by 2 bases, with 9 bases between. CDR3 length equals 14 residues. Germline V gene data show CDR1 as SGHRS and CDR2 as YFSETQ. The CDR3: CASSLDPPTYEQYF. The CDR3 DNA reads TGCGCCAGCAGCTTGGACCCCCCGACCTACGAGCAGTACTTC.

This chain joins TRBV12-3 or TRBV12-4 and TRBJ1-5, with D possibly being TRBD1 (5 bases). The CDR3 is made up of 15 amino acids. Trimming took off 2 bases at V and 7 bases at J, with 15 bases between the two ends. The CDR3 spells CASSLRSGSVQPQHF. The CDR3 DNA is TGTGCCAGCAGTTTAAGGTCAGGGTCGGTCCAGCCCCAGCATTTT.